The T cell receptor beta chain under discussion was sequenced for a study of T-cell memory formation after mild COVID-19. Study details: Most TCR clusters belonged to a single donor.

A few counts support this clonotype. Antigen unknown. A 5'RACE reaction primed in the constant segment made cDNA libraries of TCR alpha and TCR beta, and these carried sample barcodes and UMIs. From the 5' RACE reads, TCRdb called clonotypes with MiXCR, one entry per CDR3 protein. The sample lists about 88,000 distinct CDR3 sequences, approximately 25% occurring once. There are 12 residues in the CDR3. The V gene lost 2 bases and the J gene lost 5 bases, with 5 bases spanning the gap. Findings and caveats of the study: Pre-infection memory held some responding clones, suggesting pre-existing cross-reactive T cells responded. The CD4+ clones that contracted clustered mainly within CM and EM, and the CD8+ clones concentrated in EMRA.

The origin of this receptor is a man younger than 35 who had mild COVID-19 (a few samples of this study predate the infection). Cell type and time point are not known. Sequencing input: PBMCs or a T cell subset sorted from them (not recorded which). The chain combines TRBV12-3 or TRBV12-4 with TRBJ2-3; D unresolved. The CDR3 sequence is CASSLQIDTQYF. The CDR3 region has the DNA TGTGCCAGCAGTTTACAGATAGATACGCAGTATTTT.